This TCR beta chain comes out of a study of T cells in Graves' hyperthyroidism and ophthalmopathy. Whole-study context: At initial diagnosis, before any treatment had begun, peripheral blood was obtained. Study-wide findings and caveats: Peripheral blood also featured most of the thyroid clonotypes expanded above 0.001. The model predicted ophthalmopathy a median around seven months before onset.

Orbital computed tomography, thyroid ultrasound, serum thyroxine and TRAb, and clinical symptoms together informed the diagnoses. Amplified regions were TCR beta CDR3 sequences from RNA transcripts. In the first-round RT-PCR of the TCR CDR3, the HTBI primer set was used. TCRdb reanalysed the multiplex PCR reads using MiXCR and keeps one entry per CDR3 protein. The data hold some 340,000 distinct CDR3 sequences, with about an eighth observed a single time. A few counts support this clonotype. Its target is not known. Sequenced: blood. The source of this sequence is a woman in her 40s with Graves' ophthalmopathy.

CDR3: CASSPYKRGRAGYEQYF. DNA of the CDR3: TGTGCCAGCAGTCCATACAAGCGGGGACGGGCCGGGTACGAGCAGTACTTC. The gene calls are TRBV6-1 and TRBJ2-7, with TRBD2 matching over 7 bases. Losses at the gene ends were 5 bases for V and 4 bases for J; bases not matched to a gene: 17. The CDR3 runs to 17 residues. CDR1 is MNHNS, CDR2 SASEGT, per germline.